The 9 T cell receptor beta chains below were found in one sample sequenced in a study of vaccination and CD4 T cells after COVID-19. Treatment denoted: roughly 10-day PBMC culture with coronavirus spike peptide pools or control peptides (ViraFEST assay). These receptors have no known antigen. Cultured CD4+ T cell DNA underwent sequencing with the Oncomine TCR Beta short-read assay. TCRdb fed the PCR reads into MiXCR, producing one record per CDR3 protein. The sample lists tens of thousands of distinct CDR3 sequences, nearly 55% seen once, with nearly 6% in the top ten. The source material was CD4+ T cells from blood, cultured in vitro. These receptors came from a human donor who had recovered from COVID-19.

This clonotype was counted a few times. The rearrangement joins TRBV7-9 to TRBJ1-1; the D is unclear. Germline V CDR1 and CDR2: SEHNR, FQNEAQ (reference sequence). V lost 5 bases and J lost 2, with 9 bases in between. The CDR3 spans 13 residues. CDR3 amino acids: CASSLLANTEAFF. CDR3 nucleotides: TGTGCCAGCAGCCTACTGGCCAACACTGAAGCTTTCTTT.

The chain recombines TRBV28 with TRBJ1-6; D is unclear. CDR1 is MDHEN and CDR2 is SYDVKM in the germline V gene. The CDR3 consists of 14 residues. Between the trimmed V and J ends, which lost 6 bases and 10 bases, there was a span of 16 bases. The CDR3 coding sequence is TGTGCCAGCAGAGAAAGAAAGGGCGGGTCACCCCTCCACTTT. It yields the protein CASRERKGGSPLHF.

The rearrangement uses TRBV6-1 and TRBJ2-2; D might be TRBD2 (5 bases). Looked up from germline, CDR1 is MNHNS and CDR2 is SASEGT. The CDR3 runs 15 residues. Between the trimmed V and J ends, which lost 6 bases and 6 bases, there was a span of 17 bases. CDR3 nucleotides: TGTGCCAGCAGCGCGAGCGGCCGGGGAGCCGGGGAGCTGTTTTTT. Its translation is CASSASGRGAGELFF.

This clonotype was seen a handful of times. V gene TRBV11-2 combines with J gene TRBJ2-7; perhaps D is TRBD1 or TRBD2 (6 bases each). This CDR3 has 16 amino acids. Germline V gene data show CDR1 as SGHAT and CDR2 as FQNNGV. Trimming took 5 bases from V and 0 from J, leaving 17 bases between them. The CDR3: CASSPLGGRSSYEQYF. The CDR3 region has the DNA TGTGCCAGCAGCCCCCTCGGGGGCAGGAGCTCCTACGAGCAGTACTTC.

This sequence joins TRBV7-2 and TRBJ1-5; no definite D call. The germline V gene encodes CDR1 SGHTA and CDR2 FQGNSA. There are 12 residues in the CDR3. V was pared by 2 bases and J by 9 bases, with 8 bases between. The CDR3 loop is CASSLQAGPQHF. As DNA, the CDR3 is TGTGCCAGCAGCTTACAGGCGGGGCCCCAGCATTTT.

This rearrangement joins TRBV5-1 to TRBJ2-2, with D perhaps matching TRBD1 (5 bases). The CDR3 consists of 15 residues. Trimming pared 5 bases from V and 6 bases from J, leaving 17 bases between. Germline V gives CDR1 SGHRS, CDR2 YFSETQ. In DNA form, the CDR3 reads TGCGCCAGCAGTCTTCCGGCAGGGCCAGCCGGGGAGCTGTTTTTT. Its translation is CASSLPAGPAGELFF.

The chain links TRBV6-1 to TRBJ1-5; no clear D gene. V was cut by 7 bases and J by 4 bases, with 14 bases left in between. The germline gives CDR1 MNHNS, CDR2 SASEGT. The CDR3 extends over 14 amino acids. CDR3 in DNA: TGTGCCAGCATCGGCGTAGGAGGGAATCAGCCCCAGCATTTT. Translated: CASIGVGGNQPQHF.

This chain links TRBV28 with TRBJ2-2, with TRBD2 matching over 16 bases. The trim removed 4 bases at V and 8 bases at J, leaving 7 bases unmatched. The length of the CDR3 is 17 residues. Germline loops: CDR1 MDHEN, CDR2 SYDVKM. CDR3 protein: CASSSGLAGGFQGELFF. The DNA of the CDR3 is TGTGCCAGCAGTTCGGGACTAGCGGGAGGGTTTCAGGGGGAGCTGTTTTTT.

Only one count was recorded for this clonotype. The chain carries TRBV6-5 and TRBJ1-5, with D unresolved. This CDR3 comprises 17 residues. Germline CDR1 is MNHEY and CDR2 is SVGAGI. The V end lost 2 bases, the J end lost 3 bases, and 17 bases lay between the germline ends. The CDR3 here is CASSYGRYRHPNQPQHF. The CDR3 nucleotides are TGTGCCAGCAGTTACGGAAGATACCGCCACCCCAATCAGCCCCAGCATTTT.